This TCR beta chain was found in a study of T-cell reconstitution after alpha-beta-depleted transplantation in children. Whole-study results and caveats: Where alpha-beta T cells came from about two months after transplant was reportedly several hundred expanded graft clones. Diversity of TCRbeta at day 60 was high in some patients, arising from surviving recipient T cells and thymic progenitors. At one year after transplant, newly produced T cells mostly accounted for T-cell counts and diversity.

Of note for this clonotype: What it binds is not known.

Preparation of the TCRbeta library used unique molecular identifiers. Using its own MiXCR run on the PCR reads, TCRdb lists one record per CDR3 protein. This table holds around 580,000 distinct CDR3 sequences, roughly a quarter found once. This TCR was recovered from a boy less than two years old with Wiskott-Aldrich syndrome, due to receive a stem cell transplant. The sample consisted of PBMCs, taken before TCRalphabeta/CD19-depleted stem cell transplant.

The CDR3 DNA follows: TGTGCCAGTAGTACTCTTAAACTAGTGAACACTGAAGCTTTCTTT. Translation gives CASSTLKLVNTEAFF. V and J are TRBV19 and TRBJ1-1; D is unclear. This CDR3 region has 15 residues. Per the germline V gene, CDR1 is LNHDA and CDR2 is SQIVND (reference sequence). Trimming removed 4 bases from V and 0 bases from J, with 12 bases in between. The full variable domain, with the rest looked up from reference TRBV19 and TRBJ1-1, is DGGITQSPKYLFRKEGQNVTLSCEQNLNHDAMYWYRQDPGQGLRLIYYSQIVNDFQKGDIAEGYSVSREKKESFPLTVTSAQKNPTAFYLCASSTLKLVNTEAFFGQGTRLTVV.